These 4 T cell receptor beta chains were all obtained from the same sample, sequenced in a study of shared clonotypes between healthy human individuals. Generated by immunoSEQ multiplex PCR, the TCRdb table keeps only in-frame clones and is missing some. The sample has about half a million clones, about 80% seen once; the top ten hold less than 15%. The sequenced material came from PBMCs. The receptors were gathered from a woman aged 40 to 50 in good health. Some clones in this sample may be carry-over from other donors' samples.

The chain uses TRBV2 and TRBJ2-1, with 8 bases fitting TRBD2. V trimming: 6 bases; J trimming: 4 bases; junction bases outside the gene matches: 5. Germline CDR1 reads SNHLY; CDR2 reads FYNNEI. CDR3 length: 14 residues. CDR3: CASSAGTSYNEQFF. In DNA form, the CDR3 reads TGTGCCAGCAGCGCCGGGACTAGTTACAATGAGCAGTTCTTC.

This clone was seen a single time. The chain uses TRBV6-6 and TRBJ1-3, with 10 bases that match TRBD1. The germline V gene encodes CDR1 MNHNY and CDR2 SVGAGI (reference sequence). This CDR3 contains 16 residues. V dropped 6 bases and J dropped 4; count of bases not matched to a gene: 9. In nucleotides, the CDR3 is TGTGCCAGCAGGGGCTCGGACAGGGGGAGAGGAAACACCATATATTTT. Its translation: CASRGSDRGRGNTIYF.

CDR3 protein: CASSVDRAAFF. The CDR3 bases are TGTGCCAGCAGCGTTGACAGGGCCGCTTTCTTT. The rearrangement uses TRBV5-8 and TRBJ1-1; TRBD1 matches 7 bases. The V gene's germline CDR1 is SGHTS and CDR2 YDEGEE. The ends lost 4 bases at V and 11 bases at J; junction bases unmatched: 5. The CDR3 is 11 residues long.

The chain couples TRBV27 to TRBJ2-7; a weak D match, TRBD1 (6 bases). CDR3 length: 14 residues. The V end lost 6 bases, the J end lost 0 bases, and 12 bases lay between the germline ends. Germline lookup yields CDR1 MNHEY and CDR2 SMNVEV (reference sequence). CDR3 region: CASSPGTYSYEQYF. The CDR3 DNA reads as TGTGCCAGCAGCCCCGGGACATACTCCTACGAGCAGTACTTC.